The clone carrying this T cell receptor beta chain was counted only a few times. Its target is not known. Looked up from germline, CDR1 is LGHDT and CDR2 is YNNKEL (reference sequence). Trimming removed 1 base from V and 6 bases from J, with 19 bases in between. There are 17 residues in the CDR3. The sample originates from a study of blood T cells in healthy people across ages. Study-wide points: Unsorted PBMC material precluded a definitive naive versus antigen-experienced comparison.

Sample-barcoded 5' priming and a J-beta primer mix drove a second PCR of 7 to 11 cycles. Each sample yielded at least 3 million CDR3-containing paired-end reads. TCRdb ran MiXCR on the 5' RACE reads and lists one entry per CDR3 protein. Of over 1,500,000 distinct CDR3 sequences listed, around 42% are singletons. Extraction of total RNA produced a minimum of 6 micrograms from each sample. This rearrangement joins TRBV3-1 to TRBJ2-1, with no clear D. The sequencing sample was made of blood. This TCR came from a human donor in good health. CDR3 DNA sequence: TGTGCCAGCAGCCAAGCGAAAGGGAAGGGTAACCCCAATGAGCAGTTCTTC. Translated: CASSQAKGKGNPNEQFF.